These 26 T cell receptor beta chains share one sample of origin, sequenced in a study of blood T cell repertoires in COVID-19. The repertoire was sequenced with immunoSEQ multiplex PCR; TCRdb's copy has only in-frame clones and lacks some. The sample includes a few hundred thousand clones, 86% of them seen just once. The sequenced sample was peripheral blood. The origin of the receptors is a woman aged 50 to 60 with COVID-19, enrolled during active disease.

This chain joins TRBV19 and TRBJ2-1; D is undetermined. Germline lookup yields CDR1 LNHDA and CDR2 SQIVND (reference sequence). Trimming took 7 bases from V and 4 from J, leaving 11 bases between them. CDR3 size: 13 residues. DNA of the CDR3: TGTGCCAGTAAGAGTGGAGTTTACAATGAGCAGTTCTTC. This gives the protein CASKSGVYNEQFF.

This chain links TRBV2 with TRBJ2-7; 7 bases agree with TRBD1. The CDR3 consists of 15 residues. From germline, CDR1 is SNHLY and CDR2 FYNNEI. V was clipped by 3 bases and J by 2 bases; unmatched bases: 7. The DNA for the CDR3 is TGTGCCAGCAGTGACCCGACAGGGTACCCCTACGAGCAGTACTTC. This codes for CASSDPTGYPYEQYF.

The chain couples TRBV3-1 (or the pseudogene TRBV3-2) to TRBJ2-7, with a tentative D call TRBD2 (6 bases). In germline, CDR1 is LGHDT, CDR2 YNNKEL (reference sequence). V lost 4 bases and J 5 bases, leaving 12 bases between the germline ends. The CDR3 is 13 amino acids. CDR3 DNA: TGTGCCAGCAGCCCTCGACCGGGAGACGAGCAGTACGTC. Translating it yields CASSPRPGDEQYV.

The V and J genes are TRBV21-1 and TRBJ2-3; the D call TRBD2 from the table was never checked on the DNA. TRBV21-1 represents a pseudogene. CDR3 length: 14 residues. This CDR3 is CANTSGRRTDTQYF. The DNA for the CDR3 is TGTGCCAACACCTCGGGGAGGAGAACAGATACGCAGTATTTT.

The chain uses TRBV25-1 and TRBJ2-7; D possibly corresponds to TRBD1 (5 bases). Germline lookup yields CDR1 MGHDK and CDR2 SYGVNS. The CDR3 runs 11 residues. Trimming left V 11 bases short and J 2 bases short, with 10 bases between. The CDR3 is CAVAGTYEQYF. DNA for the CDR3: TGTGCCGTGGCAGGGACCTACGAGCAGTACTTC.

A single count supports this clone. This rearrangement joins TRBV11-3 to TRBJ2-3; D gene uncertain. CDR1 and CDR2 from the germline V gene are SGHNT and YENEEA. The CDR3 sequence is 11 residues long. Trimming took off 5 bases at V and 3 bases at J, with 3 bases between the two ends. CDR3 nucleotide sequence: TGTGCCAGCAGCCTTACAGATACGCAGTATTTT. It specifies CASSLTDTQYF.

The rearrangement links TRBV24-1 to TRBJ2-3; no clear D gene. Germline CDR1 reads KGHDR; CDR2 reads SFDVKD. With 6 bases removed from V and 1 base from J, the gap between germline ends came to 7 bases. The CDR3 loop spans 13 amino acids. The DNA for the CDR3 is TGTGCCACCAGTATAACTCGCACAGATACGCAGTATTTT. Translating gives CATSITRTDTQYF.

The V gene is TRBV4-3, the J gene TRBJ1-4, with D possibly being TRBD1 (6 bases). This CDR3 is 16 amino acids long. With 1 base removed from V and 4 bases from J, the gap between germline ends came to 13 bases. CDR1 is LGHNA, CDR2 YSLEER, per germline. The CDR3 sequence: CASSQASNRVNEKLFF. CDR3 DNA: TGCGCCAGCAGCCAAGCCAGCAACAGGGTTAATGAAAAACTGTTTTTT.

The chain is built from TRBV27 and TRBJ2-2; 11 nucleotides match TRBD2. The V gene's germline CDR1 is MNHEY and CDR2 SMNVEV (reference sequence). The CDR3 consists of 15 residues. With V trimmed by 5 bases and J by 3 bases, 2 bases remained unmatched. CDR3 in DNA: TGTGCCAGCAGTAGGGGACTAGCGGACACCGGGGAGCTGTTTTTT. Translation gives CASSRGLADTGELFF.

This clone was seen a handful of times. The genes are TRBV7-9 and TRBJ2-7, with D perhaps TRBD2 (5 bases). This CDR3 is 14 amino acids long. The germline V gene has CDR1 SEHNR and CDR2 FQNEAQ (reference sequence). V lost 5 bases and J lost 6, with 17 bases in between. The DNA of the CDR3 is TGTGCCAGCAGCCCCGTGGAGGTCTCGGGCGAGCAGTACTTC. Translated: CASSPVEVSGEQYF.

This sequence joins TRBV6-1 and TRBJ2-3, with a tentative D call TRBD1 (6 bases). This CDR3 is 15 amino acids long. V was shortened by 2 bases and J by 2 bases, with 11 bases between the two germline ends. Germline CDR1 reads MNHNS; CDR2 reads SASEGT. The CDR3 spells CASSETQGNTDTQYF. The CDR3 coding sequence is TGTGCCAGCAGTGAAACCCAGGGGAACACAGATACGCAGTATTTT.

The chain employs TRBV6-1 and TRBJ2-2; 8 bases map to TRBD1. Germline V gene sequence: CDR1 MNHNS, CDR2 SASEGT. This CDR3 has 15 residues. Unmatched junction bases numbered 5, after V lost 3 bases and J lost 5 bases. The CDR3 coding sequence is TGTGCCAGCAGTGACGCAGGGGGCCTTACCGGGGAGCTGTTTTTT. Amino acids: CASSDAGGLTGELFF.

The chain recombines TRBV3-1 (or the pseudogene TRBV3-2) with TRBJ1-6; D is uncertain. V shed 5 bases and J shed 0 bases, with 5 bases lying between them. The CDR3 loop spans 14 amino acids. The germline V gene has CDR1 LGHDT and CDR2 YNNKEL (reference sequence). CDR3: CASSVASYNSPLHF. In DNA, the CDR3 is TGTGCCAGCAGCGTGGCCTCCTATAATTCACCCCTCCACTTT.

The chain uses TRBV5-1 and TRBJ2-3; possible D gene TRBD2, 6 bases. The V gene's germline CDR1 is SGHRS and CDR2 YFSETQ. V was cut by 5 bases and J by 3 bases, with 16 bases left in between. This CDR3 is built from 15 residues. This chain's CDR3 is CASRAWGDRTDTQYF. The CDR3 DNA reads as TGCGCCAGCAGGGCGTGGGGGGACCGTACAGATACGCAGTATTTT. Full variable domain (outside the CDR3, taken from reference TRBV5-1 and TRBJ2-3): KAGVTQTPRYLIKTRGQQVTLSCSPISGHRSVSWYQQTPGQGLQFLFEYFSETQRNKGNFPGRFSGRQFSNSRSEMNVSTLELGDSALYLCASRAWGDRTDTQYFGPGTRLTVL.

This sequence joins TRBV2 and TRBJ1-2; D gene unclear. V was cut by 3 bases and J by 7 bases, with 9 bases left in between. CDR1 is SNHLY, CDR2 FYNNEI, per germline. The CDR3 contains 12 residues. The CDR3 coding sequence is TGTGCCAGCAGTGAGACGGGGTCTGGCTACACCTTC. Translation gives CASSETGSGYTF. Combining the CDR3 with reference TRBV2 and TRBJ1-2 gives the whole variable domain EPEVTQTPSHQVTQMGQEVILRCVPISNHLYFYWYRQILGQKVEFLVSFYNNEISEKSEIFDDQFSVERPDGSNFTLKIRSTKLEDSAMYFCASSETGSGYTFGSGTRLTVV.

The V gene is TRBV19, the J gene TRBJ1-4; D is unclear. With 1 base removed from V and 6 bases from J, the gap between germline ends came to 6 bases. This CDR3 region has 13 residues. Germline CDR1 LNHDA, CDR2 SQIVND (reference sequence). The CDR3 protein is CASSIGRDEKLFF. CDR3 nucleotide sequence: TGTGCCAGTAGTATAGGTCGGGATGAAAAACTGTTTTTT. The entire variable domain, with the rest obtained from reference TRBV19 and TRBJ1-4, is as follows: DGGITQSPKYLFRKEGQNVTLSCEQNLNHDAMYWYRQDPGQGLRLIYYSQIVNDFQKGDIAEGYSVSREKKESFPLTVTSAQKNPTAFYLCASSIGRDEKLFFGSGTQLSVL.

In this sample, this clone turned up a few times. The chain uses TRBV19 and TRBJ2-7; 7 nucleotides agree with TRBD1. In germline, CDR1 is LNHDA, CDR2 SQIVND (reference sequence). The CDR3 has 14 residues. J was trimmed by 2 bases and V by 5 bases; bases with no gene match: 6. CDR3 loop: CASSLGQAAYEQYF. In DNA form, the CDR3 reads TGTGCCAGTAGTCTAGGACAGGCCGCCTACGAGCAGTACTTC.

The chain uses TRBV11-2 and TRBJ2-7, with D hard to call. Germline CDR1 and CDR2: SGHAT and FQNNGV. The germline V and J ends were trimmed by 1 base and 3 bases, with 7 bases remaining between them. This CDR3 spans 13 amino acids. The CDR3 bases are TGTGCCAGCAGCTTAGTCCCTCTCTACGAGCAGTACTTC. Encoded protein: CASSLVPLYEQYF.

The chain couples TRBV15 to TRBJ1-2, with 7 nucleotides matching TRBD1. CDR1 is LNHNV, CDR2 YYDKDF, per germline (reference sequence). V dropped 4 bases and J dropped 6; count of bases not matched to a gene: 8. The CDR3 length is 14 residues. The CDR3 sequence is CATSTSTGAHGYTF. The CDR3 region has the DNA TGTGCCACCAGCACATCCACAGGGGCCCATGGCTACACCTTC.

A note on this clone: This CDR3 is also generated by other DNA sequences in the sample. The rearrangement uses TRBV11-2 and TRBJ1-2; possibly TRBD1 for D (5 bases). In germline, CDR1 is SGHAT, CDR2 FQNNGV. Between the trimmed V and J ends, which lost 6 bases and 4 bases, there was a span of 12 bases. This CDR3 has 13 residues. CDR3 in DNA: TGTGCCAGCAGTCAACAGGCAAGCTATGGCTACACCTTC. Its translation: CASSQQASYGYTF.

V usage is TRBV19 and J usage is TRBJ1-3; D not resolved. Trimming stripped 3 bases from V and 0 bases from J, with 6 bases between. The CDR3 contains 14 residues. Germline CDR1 and CDR2: LNHDA and SQIVND (reference sequence). Here the CDR3 reads CASSIGGSGNTIYF. The CDR3 bases are TGTGCCAGTAGTATTGGAGGCTCTGGAAACACCATATATTTT.

The rearrangement uses TRBV11-2 and TRBJ2-7, with 7 bases fitting TRBD1. The CDR3 length is 16 residues. V lost 5 bases to trimming and J lost 0 bases; unmatched junction nucleotides: 10. From germline, CDR1 is SGHAT and CDR2 FQNNGV. This CDR3 is CASSALRQGSSYEQYV. For the CDR3, the DNA is TGTGCCAGCAGCGCATTGAGACAGGGTAGCTCCTACGAGCAGTACGTC.

V usage is TRBV7-2 and J usage is TRBJ2-3; TRBD2 might be the D (5 bases). Germline V CDR1 and CDR2: SGHTA, FQGNSA. V gave up 5 bases and J gave up 0 bases, with 12 bases separating them. The CDR3 runs 15 residues. The CDR3 spells CASSPTRVSTDTQYF. Written as DNA, the CDR3 is TGTGCCAGCAGCCCGACGCGGGTAAGCACAGATACGCAGTATTTT. Looking up the rest from reference TRBV7-2 and TRBJ2-3 gives the full variable domain: GAGVSQSPSNKVTEKGKDVELRCDPISGHTALYWYRQSLGQGLEFLIYFQGNSAPDKSGLPSDRFSAERTGGSVSTLTIQRTQQEDSAVYLCASSPTRVSTDTQYFGPGTRLTVL.

J is TRBJ1-1 and V is TRBV10-3; D may be TRBD1 (5 bases). Trimming stripped 7 bases from V and 5 bases from J, with 14 bases between. This CDR3 contains 13 residues. Per germline, CDR1 ENHRY and CDR2 SYGVKD. The CDR3 nucleotides read TGTGCCATCACCGGTGAAGGGGCTACTGAAGCTTTCTTT. Residues: CAITGEGATEAFF.

V usage is TRBV2 and J usage is TRBJ2-3; 7 positions match TRBD2. The CDR3 spans 15 residues. The V and J ends lost 5 bases and 1 base, in that order; junction bases with no gene match: 6. Per the germline V gene, CDR1 is SNHLY and CDR2 is FYNNEI. CDR3 amino acids: CASSRRGGGTDTQYF. The CDR3, as DNA: TGTGCCAGCAGTAGGAGGGGAGGGGGCACAGATACGCAGTATTTT.

This chain joins TRBV7-2 and TRBJ2-2; TRBD1 is a possible D gene (5 bases). In germline, CDR1 is SGHTA, CDR2 FQGNSA. V was shortened by 1 base and J by 6 bases, with 9 bases between the two germline ends. The CDR3 covers 14 residues. The CDR3 loop is CASSLEGVAGELFF. CDR3 in DNA: TGTGCCAGCAGCTTAGAAGGGGTAGCCGGGGAGCTGTTTTTT.